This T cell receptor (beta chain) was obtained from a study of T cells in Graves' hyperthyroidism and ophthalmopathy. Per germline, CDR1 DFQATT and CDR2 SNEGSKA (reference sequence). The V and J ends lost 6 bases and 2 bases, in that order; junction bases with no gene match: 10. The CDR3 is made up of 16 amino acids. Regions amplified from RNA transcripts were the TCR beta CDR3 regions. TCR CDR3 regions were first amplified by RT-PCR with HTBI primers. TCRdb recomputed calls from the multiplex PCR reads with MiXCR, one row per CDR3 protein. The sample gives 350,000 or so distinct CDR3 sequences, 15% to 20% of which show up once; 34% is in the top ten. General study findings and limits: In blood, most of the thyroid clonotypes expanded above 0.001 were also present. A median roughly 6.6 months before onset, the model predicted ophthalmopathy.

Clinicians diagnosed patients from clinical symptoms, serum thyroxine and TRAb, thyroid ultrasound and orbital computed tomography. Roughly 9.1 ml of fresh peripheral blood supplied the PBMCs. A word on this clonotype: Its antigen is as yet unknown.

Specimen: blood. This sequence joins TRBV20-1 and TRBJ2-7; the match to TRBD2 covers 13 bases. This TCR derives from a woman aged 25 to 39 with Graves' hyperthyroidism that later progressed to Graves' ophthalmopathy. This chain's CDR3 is CSATTGLAGEPYEQYF. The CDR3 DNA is TGCAGTGCCACCACCGGACTAGCGGGAGAGCCCTACGAGCAGTACTTC.